This T cell receptor beta chain was captured by sequencing in a study of cytomegalovirus exposure and HLA in healthy donors. Both 60 Vbeta primers and 13 Jbeta primers went into the PCR. Profiling relied on immunoSEQ multiplex PCR, and the TCRdb table lists in-frame clones only, not all of them. The sample contains 100,000 to 120,000 clones, around four fifths of which appear only once. A remark on this clone: Its antigen is as yet unknown.

Losses at the gene ends were 0 bases for V and 5 bases for J; bases not matched to a gene: 1. The CDR3 spans 15 residues. Germline CDR1 reads SEHNR; CDR2 reads FQNEAQ (reference sequence). Whole-study results and caveats: In a later analysis, donors in an Asian-associated ancestry cluster reportedly had fewer N-insertions in productive TCRs than the cohort mean. Available immune exposure information covered CMV serostatus only.

The sequence was collected from a woman aged 40 to 50 in good health and CMV-seropositive. Sequencing was performed on PBMCs. The genes are TRBV7-9 and TRBJ1-6; 7 bases fit TRBD1. CDR3 in DNA: TGTGCCAGCAGCTTAGCCGACAGGGATAATTCACCCCTCCACTTT. Its translation is CASSLADRDNSPLHF.